Many counts were recorded for the clone carrying this TCR beta chain. As yet, its antigen is unknown. The entry originates in a study of T-cell reconstitution after alpha-beta-depleted transplantation in children. Study-level points and caveats: By about two months after transplant, alpha-beta T cells reportedly arose from several hundred graft clones that had expanded.

This CDR3 has 14 amino acids. After removal of 4 bases from V and 9 bases from J, the junction contained 6 bases not matched to a gene. Germline values: CDR1 KGHSH, CDR2 LQKENI. It was with unique molecular identifiers that the TCRbeta library was prepared. TCRdb itself ran the PCR reads through MiXCR, one entry per CDR3 protein. The profile shows a few hundred thousand distinct CDR3 sequences, 9.5% to 13% of them singletons. The chain employs TRBV18 and TRBJ1-6, with TRBD1 matching 7 bases. Here the sequenced sample was peripheral blood, taken 180 days after TCRalphabeta/CD19-depleted stem cell transplant. The clonotype comes from a male patient aged 2-9 years who had a stem cell transplant for chronic granulomatous disease, so the T cells may come from the graft donor. For the CDR3, the DNA is TGTGCCAGCTCACTGGAAGGGGGCGGTTCACCCCTCCACTTT. As protein: CASSLEGGGSPLHF.